This TCR beta chain was profiled in a study of shared clonotypes between healthy human individuals (dated by TCRdb to the early 2020s). Background for the entire study: Two women and a few men aged 18 to 49 years were included in the cohort. Leukapheresis yielded between about 0.94 and 9.5 billion PBMCs per donor. Different laboratories and diverse techniques were used to prepare libraries and sequence TCR repertoires, to increase sequencing depth and limit assay-specific biases. For each donor, CD4 naive and CD4 memory were each run on three plates, CD8 naive on two plates, and CD8 memory on one plate. The study deeply sequenced blood TCR repertoires of about five healthy adults to estimate repertoire size and the extent of clonotype sharing between individuals.

TCR CDR3 regions were amplified from genomic DNA by multiplex PCR using the deep immunoSEQ assay. Extracted genomic DNA from each cell subset was spread evenly across all wells of several immunoSEQ 96-well plates, with each plate serving as a replicate. Each replicate PCR for sorted subsets received roughly 0.2 ug genomic DNA, equal to roughly 29,000 T cell genomes. The purified libraries were quantified using a Qubit 3.0 fluorometer, sized with a Bioanalyzer 2100, and then quantified again using the KAPA Library Quantification kit. Each immunoSEQ 96-well plate was sequenced on its own single-read 150-cycle Illumina NextSeq 550 flow cell. Under the source paper's analysis protocol: Because only junctional sequences without quality scores were contained in the immunoSEQ output, filtering matching that applied to full-length reads could not be performed. To assign V/J genes and CDR3, sequences were annotated using PyIR, a Python wrapper for IgBLAST v1.9, with IMGT germline references. Reads with weak V/J assignments (E-value above 1e-6), missing CDR3, stop codons, out-of-frame junctions, or ambiguous translated residues were removed. V3J clonotypes were defined as sequences sharing the same inferred V gene, J gene, and CDR3 amino acid sequence. Percentage overlap between repertoires was calculated by dividing the number of shared unique clonotypes by the size of the smaller repertoire. RTK rarefaction, the Chao1 estimator, and Recon v2.1 estimates of unobserved clonotypes were used to assess repertoire richness. Generation probabilities for all TCRbeta clonotypes obtained by the gDNA method from a few donors were computed using OLGA. TCRdb took this table from immuneACCESS and kept in-frame rearrangements with V and J called. Such tables lack part of the clones; where checked against another copy, unresolved V genes explain under half of the gap, and the rest is unexplained. V and J calls and clone size are those listed in that table; D and trimming were worked out from the DNA. This sample lists 600,000 to 750,000 clones; around 72% were detected once. 1.8% of the sample rests with the top ten.

Healthy HIV-negative adults with no recently reported acute infections or vaccinations were included as donors. Every donor was a Caucasian adult residing in Nashville, Tennessee, USA. CD4+ T cells were enriched through magnetic negative selection, after which naive cells were positively selected on CD45RA and the remaining negative fraction served as the memory subset. After blood collection by leukapheresis, PBMCs were isolated using Ficoll-Histopaque density gradient centrifugation and then cryopreserved in the vapor phase of liquid nitrogen. Purity and quantity of every magnetically sorted T cell population were checked by analytical flow cytometry. Genomic DNA was isolated from each sorted fraction and quantified by UV absorbance on a Nanodrop 2000c. This clone was detected once. What this receptor recognizes is not known. No per-base quality is available; no much larger clone lies one base away.

Broader findings and caveats from the paper: Sampling was limited to blood, and TCR repertoires in tissue likely differ from TCR repertoires in blood. Compared with non-shared clonotypes, clonotypes shared by all four sorted-subset donors had higher generation probabilities. Pairwise subsampling indicated that sequencing depth was expected to affect the degree of clonotype sharing among donors. Across several donors, around 5% of naive CD4, roughly 3.4% of naive CD8, 2.3% of memory CD4, and approximately 0.4% of memory CD8 clonotypes were shared. Estimated clonotype richness was generally larger for naive than for memory subsets. Incomplete sequencing was indicated by rarefaction of sorted-subset datasets, despite the large sequencing depth. The small number of donors limited the genetic and exposure-history diversity represented.

The germline V end is reduced by 2 bases and the J end by 7 bases; junction bases left unmatched: 10. For CDR1 and CDR2, the germline V gene lists KGHSH and LQKENI. The cysteine opens and the phenylalanine closes a CDR3 of 15 amino acids. Of all the DNA, just the CDR3 is kept, 45 bases in frame from base 1. The clonotype was recovered from a woman aged 25 to 45 in good health. This sequence uses TRBV18 and TRBJ2-7; TRBD2 aligns with 8 central bases. Sequenced: memory CD4+ T cells sorted from blood. What the cell subset or site label conveys for this sample: CD45RA-negative fraction. The base sequence is TGTGCCAGCTCACCAGGAAGGAGCGGGAGCGGAGAGCAGTACTTC. Translated, it reads CASSPGRSGSGEQYF.